The entry below describes one T cell receptor beta chain. This record comes from a study of blood T cell repertoires in COVID-19. Participant ages covered roughly 18 to 89 years across 24 US areas. Before being deemed recovered, Cohort 3 donors had two negative PCRs, clearance, or symptom resolution. In the authors' methods: The assay estimated nucleated cells by amplifying reference gene primers. Generated by immunoSEQ multiplex PCR, the TCRdb table keeps only in-frame clones and is missing some. That table furnishes V, J and clone size, whereas the DNA furnished D and trimming. Seen here are around 430,000 clones, more than 75% observed once, and the top ten hold roughly 9.4%. This CDR3 region has 15 residues. V shed 1 base, J shed 5 bases, and the junction held 6 bases outside the gene matches. CDR1 is SGHRS, CDR2 YFSETQ, per germline.

V and J are TRBV5-1 and TRBJ2-1; 7 positions agree with TRBD1. Sequencing was performed on PBMCs or T cells enriched from blood (not recorded which). The clonotype comes from a woman between 50 and 59 years old who had recovered from COVID-19. The CDR3 is CASSLTGTVNNEQFF. The CDR3 coding sequence is TGCGCCAGCAGCTTGACCGGGACAGTTAACAATGAGCAGTTCTTC.